This T cell receptor (beta chain) was sequenced for a study of shared clonotypes between healthy human individuals. V was trimmed by 7 bases and J by 5 bases, leaving 12 bases between them. Germline V gives CDR1 LNHDA, CDR2 SQIVND (reference sequence). The CDR3 consists of 13 residues. Investigators divided CD4+ cells into CD45RA+ naive and CD45RA-negative memory subsets. Concerning this clone itself: Antigen unknown.

Study results and caveats: Against clonotypes common to all four donors, non-shared ones had lower generation probabilities. Incomplete sequencing of sorted subsets was indicated by rarefaction despite large depth. Sampling covered nothing but blood. Tissue TCR repertoires likely differ from those found in blood.

TCRdb's copy holds only in-frame clones and misses some; the assay was immunoSEQ multiplex PCR. Of roughly 2.2 million clones listed, 85% to 95% were seen once; the top ten hold 0.37%. The sequenced material came from naive CD4+ T cells from PBMCs. Subset here: CD45RA+ positively selected. The clonotype comes from a man aged 18 to 29 in good health. Some clones in this sample may be carry-over from other donors' samples. The rearrangement uses TRBV19 and TRBJ1-5, with D possibly being TRBD1 (6 bases). The CDR3 reads CASNQGLDQPQHF. In DNA, the CDR3 is TGTGCCAGTAACCAGGGGCTGGATCAGCCCCAGCATTTT.